The rows below give T cell receptor beta chains drawn from one sample of a study of OX40 agonist ivuxolimab in advanced cancers. Only in-frame clones appear in the TCRdb table, and some are missing; sequencing was by immunoSEQ multiplex PCR. The sample has approximately 48,000 clones; roughly 89% are singletons. The input for sequencing was CD4+ or CD8+ T cells sorted from blood, taken in a trial of the OX40 agonist ivuxolimab. The source of these receptors is an adult with an advanced solid tumor such as melanoma, head and neck, liver or kidney cancer. Each CDR3 is given with its conserved first and last residue. The D gene is left open where the match is weak. Clone sizes are given selectively: once, few, many, or a class where the clone is expanded.

clone size | J gene | D gene | V gene | CDR3 protein | CDR3 DNA
NA | TRBJ2-1 | TRBD1 | TRBV30 | CAWSEGAGSGRQFF | TGTGCCTGGAGTGAGGGGGCAGGGTCTGGACGGCAGTTCTTC
NA | TRBJ2-1 | NA | TRBV11-3 | CASRAKYLTYNEQFF | TGTGCCAGCAGGGCGAAATATCTAACCTACAATGAGCAGTTCTTC
NA | TRBJ2-3 | NA | TRBV19 | CASSIRASSTDTQYF | TGTGCCAGTAGTATTAGGGCGAGTAGCACAGATACGCAGTATTTT
NA | TRBJ2-7 | TRBD1 | TRBV15 | CATSENPGQVYEQYF | TGTGCCACCAGCGAGAATCCGGGACAGGTGTACGAGCAGTACTTC
few | TRBJ2-4 | NA | TRBV2 | CASSEFFAVTDIQYF | TGTGCCAGCAGTGAATTCTTTGCAGTCACGGACATTCAGTACTTC
NA | TRBJ1-5 | NA | TRBV4-1 | CASSQDRGAGQPQHF | TGCGCCAGCAGCCAAGATCGGGGGGCAGGTCAGCCCCAGCATTTT
once | TRBJ1-5 | NA | TRBV7-2 | CASSLGRRDSNQPQHF | TGTGCCAGCAGCTTAGGGCGAAGGGATAGCAATCAGCCCCAGCATTTT
NA | TRBJ2-5 | NA | TRBV5-1 | CASSLRRDQETQYF | TGCGCCAGCAGCTTGCGCAGGGACCAAGAGACCCAGTACTTC
NA | TRBJ2-7 | TRBD1 | TRBV28 | CASSARDRGYEQYF | TGTGCCAGCAGTGCCCGGGACAGGGGCTACGAGCAGTACTTC
NA | TRBJ2-3 | TRBD2 | TRBV9 | CASSVAGGPGTDTQYF | TGTGCCAGCAGCGTAGCGGGGGGGCCTGGCACAGATACGCAGTATTTT
NA | TRBJ1-5 | NA | TRBV19 | CASSTLSPGPNQPQHF | TGTGCCAGTAGTACCCTCAGTCCGGGACCCAATCAGCCCCAGCATTTT
NA | TRBJ2-1 | NA | TRBV7-2 | CASSTTGADYYNEQFF | TGTGCCAGCAGCACTACAGGGGCGGACTACTACAATGAGCAGTTCTTC
NA | TRBJ1-1 | NA | TRBV9 | CASSVKGGNTEAFF | TGTGCCAGCAGCGTTAAGGGGGGGAACACTGAAGCTTTCTTT
NA | TRBJ2-2 | TRBD1 | TRBV27 | CASTIIRQGAGELFF | TGTGCCAGCACCATTATCCGTCAGGGGGCCGGGGAGCTGTTTTTT
few | TRBJ1-6 | TRBD1 | TRBV9 | CASSVAGGGNSPLHF | TGTGCCAGCAGCGTCGCAGGGGGAGGAAATTCACCCCTCCACTTT
NA | TRBJ2-2 | TRBD2 | TRBV4-3 | CASTPGGERAGELFF | TGCGCCAGTACCCCGGGGGGGGAGAGGGCCGGGGAGCTGTTTTTT
NA | TRBJ2-7 | NA | TRBV5-6 | CASSPGRYEQYF | TGTGCCAGCAGCCCGGGGCGCTACGAGCAGTACTTC
NA | TRBJ2-1 | NA | TRBV21-1 | CASSKAFRDLYNEQFF | TGTGCCAGCAGCAAAGCCTTCCGGGACCTCTACAATGAGCAGTTCTTC
NA | TRBJ2-2 | TRBD2 | TRBV27 | CASSLSVALAGNTGELFF | TGTGCCAGCAGTTTATCGGTTGCACTAGCGGGTAACACCGGGGAGCTGTTTTTT
few | TRBJ1-2 | TRBD1 | TRBV27 | CASRDTGARDGYTF | TGTGCCAGCCGAGACACAGGGGCGCGGGATGGCTACACCTTC
NA | TRBJ2-1 | TRBD2 | TRBV7-9 | CARSRATSGANNEQFF | TGTGCCAGGAGTAGGGCAACTAGCGGGGCCAACAATGAGCAGTTCTTC
NA | TRBJ2-7 | TRBD1 | TRBV28 | CASTIGTGDSYEQYF | TGTGCCAGCACCATCGGGACAGGTGACTCCTACGAGCAGTACTTC